This TCR beta chain was recovered during a study of T cell repertoires and HLA-DP antigens. Study outcomes and limitations: Previously undetected clones averaged approximately 34% and 48% against the two alleles respectively.

V dropped 4 bases and J dropped 1; count of bases not matched to a gene: 4. The germline V gene encodes CDR1 MNHNS and CDR2 SASEGT. The CDR3 is made up of 15 amino acids. Assay: immunoSEQ multiplex PCR; the TCRdb copy retains only in-frame clones and omits some. In the table there are around 110,000 clones, about 91% of which are singletons. About this clone: Its specificity is unknown.

Untouched CD4+ T cells were isolated by negative selection, averaging around 98% purity. CD4+ T cells were isolated untouched, 95% to 98% pure. The chain uses TRBV6-1 and TRBJ1-1; 9 nucleotides line up with TRBD1. This TCR came from a woman aged 18-29 years in good health and CMV-seronegative. Sequenced sample: CD4+ T cells from PBMCs. The CDR3 bases are TGTGCCAGCAGTGCTACAGGGGGCGGGAACACTGAAGCTTTCTTT. This translates into CASSATGGGNTEAFF.